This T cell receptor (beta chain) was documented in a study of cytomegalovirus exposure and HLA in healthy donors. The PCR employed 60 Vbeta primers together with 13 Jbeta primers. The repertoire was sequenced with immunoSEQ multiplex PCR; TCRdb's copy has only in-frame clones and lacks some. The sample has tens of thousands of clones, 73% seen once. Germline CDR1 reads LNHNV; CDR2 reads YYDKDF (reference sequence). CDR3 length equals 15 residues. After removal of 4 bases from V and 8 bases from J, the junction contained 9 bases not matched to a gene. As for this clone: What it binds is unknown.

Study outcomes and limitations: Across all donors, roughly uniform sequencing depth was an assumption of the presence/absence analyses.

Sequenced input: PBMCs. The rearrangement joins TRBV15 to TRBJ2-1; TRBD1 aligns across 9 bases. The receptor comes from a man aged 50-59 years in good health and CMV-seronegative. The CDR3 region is CATSIGQGKRDEQFF. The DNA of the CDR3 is TGTGCCACCAGCATAGGACAGGGGAAAAGGGATGAGCAGTTCTTC.